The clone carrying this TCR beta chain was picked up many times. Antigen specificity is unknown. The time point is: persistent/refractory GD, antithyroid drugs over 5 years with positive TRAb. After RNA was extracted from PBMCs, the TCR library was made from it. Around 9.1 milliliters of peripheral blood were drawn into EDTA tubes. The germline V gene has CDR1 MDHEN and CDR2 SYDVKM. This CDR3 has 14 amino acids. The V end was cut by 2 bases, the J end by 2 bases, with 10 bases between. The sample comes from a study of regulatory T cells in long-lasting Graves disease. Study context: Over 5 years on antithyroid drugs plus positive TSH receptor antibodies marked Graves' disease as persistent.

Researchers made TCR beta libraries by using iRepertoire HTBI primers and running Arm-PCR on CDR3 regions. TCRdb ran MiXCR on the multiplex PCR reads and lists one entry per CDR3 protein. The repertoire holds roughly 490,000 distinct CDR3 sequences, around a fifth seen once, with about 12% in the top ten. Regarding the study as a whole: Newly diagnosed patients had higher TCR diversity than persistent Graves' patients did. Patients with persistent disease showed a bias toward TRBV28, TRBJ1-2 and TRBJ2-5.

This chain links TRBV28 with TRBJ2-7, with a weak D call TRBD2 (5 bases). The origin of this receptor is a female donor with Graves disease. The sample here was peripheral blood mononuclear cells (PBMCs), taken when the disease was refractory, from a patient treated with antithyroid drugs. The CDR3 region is CASSLGAETYEQYF. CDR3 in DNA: TGTGCCAGCAGTTTAGGAGCGGAAACCTACGAGCAGTACTTC.